A single sample gave rise to the 5 T cell receptor beta chains below, sequenced in a study of blood T cells in healthy people across ages. The second PCR ran roughly 6 to 12 cycles with a sample-barcoded 5' primer and J-beta primers. TCRdb re-called the 5' RACE reads through MiXCR, storing one row per CDR3 protein. Of 350,000 to 450,000 distinct CDR3 sequences in the sample, roughly half were seen once. Material for sequencing was blood. The source of these receptors is a man in his 60s in good health.

The chain links TRBV7-2 to TRBJ2-7, with 8 positions matching TRBD2. In germline, CDR1 is SGHTA, CDR2 FQGNSA. Trimming cost V 5 bases and J 0 bases; bases outside gene matches: 6. This CDR3 is 15 amino acids long. Here the CDR3 DNA reads TGTGCCAGCAGCCTTACCGGGACTAGCTCCTACGAGCAGTACTTC. Protein product: CASSLTGTSSYEQYF.

This chain joins TRBV2 and TRBJ2-3; 9 bases match TRBD1. In germline, CDR1 is SNHLY, CDR2 FYNNEI. CDR3 length: 15 residues. J gave up 4 bases and V 7 bases, and 9 bases lay outside the gene matches. For the CDR3, the DNA is TGTGCCAGCACCCCGTTGGACAGGGGCCCAGATACGCAGTATTTT. Protein: CASTPLDRGPDTQYF.

This clonotype has only a few counts. This chain connects TRBV29-1 to TRBJ2-3; 13 bases agree with TRBD2. CDR1 SQVTM and CDR2 ANQGSEA come from the germline V gene. The V segment lost 4 bases and the J segment 4 bases; nucleotides outside the gene matches: 8. This CDR3 has 16 amino acids. This CDR3 reads CSVGGTSGMGADTQYF. The CDR3 nucleotides are TGCAGCGTTGGGGGGACTAGCGGGATGGGCGCAGATACGCAGTATTTT.

The V gene is TRBV5-5, the J gene TRBJ2-1; TRBD2 matches at 9 bases. Germline CDR1 reads SGHKS; CDR2 reads YYEKEE (reference sequence). The length of the CDR3 is 17 residues. Trimming removed 0 bases from V and 8 bases from J; junction bases left unmatched: 12. CDR3 nucleotides: TGTGCCAGCAGCTTGGGCCTCGGTAGCGGGAGTAGGCATGAGCAGTTCTTC. It specifies CASSLGLGSGSRHEQFF.

The sample holds one count of this clonotype. The rearrangement links TRBV25-1 to TRBJ1-6; 10 bases fit TRBD1. CDR1 MGHDK and CDR2 SYGVNS come from the germline V gene. V lost 5 bases and J lost 7; bases outside the gene matches: 8. CDR3 length: 16 residues. Written as DNA, the CDR3 is TGTGCCAGCAGTAAACCACGGACAGGGGGGAATTCACCCCTCCACTTT. Translated: CASSKPRTGGNSPLHF.